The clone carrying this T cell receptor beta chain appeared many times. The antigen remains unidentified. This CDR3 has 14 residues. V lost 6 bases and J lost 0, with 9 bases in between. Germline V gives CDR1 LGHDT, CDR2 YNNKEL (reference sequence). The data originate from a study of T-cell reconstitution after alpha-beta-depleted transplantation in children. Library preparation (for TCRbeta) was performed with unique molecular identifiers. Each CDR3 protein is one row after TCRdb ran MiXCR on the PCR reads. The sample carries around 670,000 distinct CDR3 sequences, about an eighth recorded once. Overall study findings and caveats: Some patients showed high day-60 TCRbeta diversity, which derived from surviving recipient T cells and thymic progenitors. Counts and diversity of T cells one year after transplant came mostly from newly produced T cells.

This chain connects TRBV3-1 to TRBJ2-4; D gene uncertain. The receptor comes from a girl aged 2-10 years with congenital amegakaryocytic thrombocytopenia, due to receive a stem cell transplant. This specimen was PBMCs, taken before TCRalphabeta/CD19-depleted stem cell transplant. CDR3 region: CASSGTRAKNIQYF. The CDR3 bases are TGTGCCAGCAGTGGTACTCGAGCCAAAAACATTCAGTACTTC. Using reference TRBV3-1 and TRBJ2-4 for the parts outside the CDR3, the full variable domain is DTAVSQTPKYLVTQMGNDKSIKCEQNLGHDTMYWYKQDSKKFLKIMFSYNNKELIINETVPNRFSPKSPDKAHLNLHINSLELGDSAVYFCASSGTRAKNIQYFGAGTRLSVL.